Sequencing of this TCR beta chain was carried out in a study of T cells in narcolepsy. This clone was seen once. Produced via immunoSEQ multiplex PCR; TCRdb's table is partial and in-frame only. The sample has 30,000 to 45,000 clones; over 75% are singletons. Trimming removed 4 bases from V and 5 bases from J; junction bases left unmatched: 9. The CDR3 is 15 residues long. Germline CDR1 SGHAT, CDR2 FQNNGV. Material: CD45RA- memory CD4+ T cells from PBMCs. The TCR originated in a human donor with narcolepsy. The chain has TRBV11-2 and TRBJ2-5; TRBD1 matches 8 bases. The CDR3, as DNA: TGTGCCAGCAGCTCAACAGGGGGTGTCGGCGAGACCCAGTACTTC. It is translated as CASSSTGGVGETQYF. Full variable domain (rest looked up from reference TRBV11-2 and TRBJ2-5): EAGVAQSPRYKIIEKRQSVAFWCNPISGHATLYWYQQILGQGPKLLIQFQNNGVVDDSQLPKDRFSAERLKGVDSTLKIQPAKLEDSAVYLCASSSTGGVGETQYFGPGTRLLVL.